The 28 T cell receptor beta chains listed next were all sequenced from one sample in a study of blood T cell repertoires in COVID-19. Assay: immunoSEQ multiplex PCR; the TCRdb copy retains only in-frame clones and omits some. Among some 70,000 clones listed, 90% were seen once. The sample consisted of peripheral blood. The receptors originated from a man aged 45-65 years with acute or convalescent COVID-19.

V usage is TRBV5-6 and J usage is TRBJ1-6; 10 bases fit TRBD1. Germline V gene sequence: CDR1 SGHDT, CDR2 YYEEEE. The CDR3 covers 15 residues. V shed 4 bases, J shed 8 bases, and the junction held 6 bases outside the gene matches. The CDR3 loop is CASSPDRGQDSPLHF. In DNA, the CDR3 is TGTGCCAGCAGCCCCGACAGGGGGCAAGATTCACCCCTCCACTTT.

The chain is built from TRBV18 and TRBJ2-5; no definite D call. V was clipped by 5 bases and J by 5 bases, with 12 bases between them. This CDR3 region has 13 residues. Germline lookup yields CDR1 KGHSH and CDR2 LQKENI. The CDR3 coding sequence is TGTGCCAGCTCAGAGAACCTCCGGGAGACCCAGTACTTC. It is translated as CASSENLRETQYF.

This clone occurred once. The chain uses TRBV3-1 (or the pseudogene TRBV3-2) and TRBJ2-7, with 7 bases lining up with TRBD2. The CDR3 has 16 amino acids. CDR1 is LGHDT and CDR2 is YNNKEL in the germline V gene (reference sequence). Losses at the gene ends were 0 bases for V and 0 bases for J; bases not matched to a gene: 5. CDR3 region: CASSQESGAPSYEQYF. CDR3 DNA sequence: TGTGCCAGCAGCCAAGAAAGCGGGGCCCCCTCCTACGAGCAGTACTTC.

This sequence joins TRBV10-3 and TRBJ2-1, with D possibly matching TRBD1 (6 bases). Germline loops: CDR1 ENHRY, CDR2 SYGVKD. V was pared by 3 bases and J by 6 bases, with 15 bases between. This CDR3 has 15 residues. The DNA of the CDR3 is TGTGCCATCAGTGATGGGACAACCACCTCCAATGAGCAGTTCTTC. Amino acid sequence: CAISDGTTTSNEQFF.

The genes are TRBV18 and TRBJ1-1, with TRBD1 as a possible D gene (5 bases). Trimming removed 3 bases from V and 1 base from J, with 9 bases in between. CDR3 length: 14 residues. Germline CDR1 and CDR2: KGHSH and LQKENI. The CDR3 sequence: CASSPQGSNTEAFF. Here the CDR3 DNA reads TGTGCCAGCTCACCCCAGGGATCGAACACTGAAGCTTTCTTT.

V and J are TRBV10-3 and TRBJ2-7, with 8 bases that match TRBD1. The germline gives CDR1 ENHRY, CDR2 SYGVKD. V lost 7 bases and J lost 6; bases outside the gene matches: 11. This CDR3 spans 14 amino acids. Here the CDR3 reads CAITQGALGLEQYF. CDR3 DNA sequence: TGTGCCATCACCCAGGGGGCGCTCGGGCTCGAGCAGTACTTC.

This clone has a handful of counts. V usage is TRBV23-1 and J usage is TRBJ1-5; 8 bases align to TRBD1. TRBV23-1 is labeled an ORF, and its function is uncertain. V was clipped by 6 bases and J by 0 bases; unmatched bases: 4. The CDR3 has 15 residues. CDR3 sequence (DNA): TGCGCCAGCAGCGAACAGGGGGTTAGCAATCAGCCCCAGCATTTT. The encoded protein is CASSEQGVSNQPQHF.

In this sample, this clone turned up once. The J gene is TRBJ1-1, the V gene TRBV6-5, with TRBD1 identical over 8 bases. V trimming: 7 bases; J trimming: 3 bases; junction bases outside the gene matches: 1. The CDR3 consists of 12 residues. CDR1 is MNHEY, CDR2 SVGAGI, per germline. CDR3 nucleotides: TGTGCCAGCAACAGGGGGTACACTGAAGCTTTCTTT. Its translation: CASNRGYTEAFF.

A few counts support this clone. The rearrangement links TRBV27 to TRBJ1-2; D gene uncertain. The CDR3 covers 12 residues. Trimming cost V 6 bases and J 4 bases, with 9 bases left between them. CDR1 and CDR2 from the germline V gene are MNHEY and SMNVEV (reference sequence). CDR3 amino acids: CASSGGSYGYTF. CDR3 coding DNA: TGTGCCAGCAGCGGTGGGAGCTATGGCTACACCTTC.

The DNA for the CDR3 is TGTGCCTCTTGGGGCGGAAACTCCTATAATTCACCCCTCCACTTT. This gives the protein CASWGGNSYNSPLHF. The chain has TRBV19 and TRBJ1-6; weak D call: TRBD1 (5 bases). Germline V gives CDR1 LNHDA, CDR2 SQIVND (reference sequence). CDR3 length: 15 residues. V shed 11 bases and J shed 0 bases, with 14 bases lying between them.

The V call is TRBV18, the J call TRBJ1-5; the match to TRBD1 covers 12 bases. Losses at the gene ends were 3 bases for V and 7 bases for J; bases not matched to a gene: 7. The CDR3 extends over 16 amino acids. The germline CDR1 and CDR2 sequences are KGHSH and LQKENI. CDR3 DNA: TGTGCCAGCTCACCCCCGGGACAGGGGGCTCAGCAGCCCCAGCATTTT. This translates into CASSPPGQGAQQPQHF.

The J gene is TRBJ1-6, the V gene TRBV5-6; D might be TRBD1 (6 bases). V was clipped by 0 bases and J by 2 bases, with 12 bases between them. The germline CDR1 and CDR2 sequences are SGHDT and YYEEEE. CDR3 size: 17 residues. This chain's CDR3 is CASSLARQDPYNSPLHF. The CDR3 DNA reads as TGTGCCAGCAGCTTGGCCCGACAGGACCCCTATAATTCACCCCTCCACTTT.

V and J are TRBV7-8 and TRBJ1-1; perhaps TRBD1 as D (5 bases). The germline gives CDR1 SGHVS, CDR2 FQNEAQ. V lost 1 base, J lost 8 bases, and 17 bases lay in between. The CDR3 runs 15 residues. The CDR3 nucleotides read TGTGCCAGCAGCTTAGGCTCCGGGGGATCGGGAGAAGCTTTCTTT. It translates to CASSLGSGGSGEAFF.

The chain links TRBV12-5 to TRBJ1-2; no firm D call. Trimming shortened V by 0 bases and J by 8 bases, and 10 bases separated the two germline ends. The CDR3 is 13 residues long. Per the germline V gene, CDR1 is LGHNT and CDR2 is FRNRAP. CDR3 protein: CASGLVHGEGYTF. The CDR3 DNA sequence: TGTGCTAGTGGTTTGGTACACGGGGAAGGCTACACCTTC.

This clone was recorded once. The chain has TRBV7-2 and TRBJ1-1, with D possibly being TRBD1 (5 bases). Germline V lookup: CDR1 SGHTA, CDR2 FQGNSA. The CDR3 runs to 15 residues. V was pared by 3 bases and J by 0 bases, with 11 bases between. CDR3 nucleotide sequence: TGTGCCAGCAGCTTGGGAGGACACCTGAACACTGAAGCTTTCTTT. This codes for CASSLGGHLNTEAFF.

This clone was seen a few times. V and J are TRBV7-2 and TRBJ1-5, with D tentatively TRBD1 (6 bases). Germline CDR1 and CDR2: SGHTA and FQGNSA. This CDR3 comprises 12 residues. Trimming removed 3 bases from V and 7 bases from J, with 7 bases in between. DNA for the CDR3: TGTGCCAGCAGCTTTAGGGGGCAGCCCCAGCATTTT. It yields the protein CASSFRGQPQHF.

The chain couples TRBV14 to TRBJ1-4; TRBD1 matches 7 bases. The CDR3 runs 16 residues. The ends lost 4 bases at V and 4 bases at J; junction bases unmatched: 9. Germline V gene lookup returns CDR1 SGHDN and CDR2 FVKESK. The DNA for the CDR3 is TGTGCCAGCAGCCGAGTAATGGGACAGCTTAATGAAAAACTGTTTTTT. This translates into CASSRVMGQLNEKLFF.

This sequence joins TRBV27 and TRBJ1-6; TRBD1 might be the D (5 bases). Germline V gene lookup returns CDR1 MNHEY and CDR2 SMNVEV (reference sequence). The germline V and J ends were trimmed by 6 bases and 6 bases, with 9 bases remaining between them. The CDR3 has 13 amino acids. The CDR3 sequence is CASSQGANSPLHF. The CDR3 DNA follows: TGTGCCAGCAGCCAGGGTGCTAATTCACCCCTCCACTTT.

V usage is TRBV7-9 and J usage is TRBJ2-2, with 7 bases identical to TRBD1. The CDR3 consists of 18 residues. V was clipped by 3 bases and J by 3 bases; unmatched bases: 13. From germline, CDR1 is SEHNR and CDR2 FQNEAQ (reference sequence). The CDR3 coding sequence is TGTGCCAGCAGCTTCGATATACGGGACAGCTTAGACACCGGGGAGCTGTTTTTT. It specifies CASSFDIRDSLDTGELFF. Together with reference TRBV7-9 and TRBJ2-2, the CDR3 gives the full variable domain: DTGVSQNPRHKITKRGQNVTFRCDPISEHNRLYWYRQTLGQGPEFLTYFQNEAQLEKSRLLSDRFSAERPKGSFSTLEIQRTEQGDSAMYLCASSFDIRDSLDTGELFFGEGSRLTVL.

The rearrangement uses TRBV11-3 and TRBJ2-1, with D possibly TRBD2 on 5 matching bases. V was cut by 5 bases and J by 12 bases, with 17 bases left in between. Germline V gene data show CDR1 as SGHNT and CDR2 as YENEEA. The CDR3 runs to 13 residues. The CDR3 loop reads CASSHTRTSGQFF. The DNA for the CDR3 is TGTGCCAGCAGCCACACGCGGACTTCCGGGCAGTTCTTC.

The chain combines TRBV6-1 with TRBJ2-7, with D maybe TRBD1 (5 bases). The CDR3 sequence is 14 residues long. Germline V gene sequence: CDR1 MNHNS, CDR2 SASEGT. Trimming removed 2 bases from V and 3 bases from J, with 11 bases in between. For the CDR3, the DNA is TGTGCCAGCAGTGAAAGGGGAAGGGTCTACGAGCAGTACTTC. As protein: CASSERGRVYEQYF.

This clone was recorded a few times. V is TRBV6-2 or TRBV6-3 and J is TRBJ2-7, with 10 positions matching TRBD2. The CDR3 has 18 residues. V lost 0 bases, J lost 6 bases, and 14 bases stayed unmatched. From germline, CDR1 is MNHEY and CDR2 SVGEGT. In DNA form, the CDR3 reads TGTGCCAGCAGTTACTCGGCAGGGAGGCTAGCGGGAGCTGGCGAGCAGTACTTC. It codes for CASSYSAGRLAGAGEQYF.

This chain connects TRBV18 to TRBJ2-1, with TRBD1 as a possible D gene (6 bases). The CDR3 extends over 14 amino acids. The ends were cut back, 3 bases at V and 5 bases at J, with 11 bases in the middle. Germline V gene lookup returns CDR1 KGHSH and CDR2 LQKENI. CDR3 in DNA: TGTGCCAGCTCACCTTCCCGGACAGACAATGAGCAGTTCTTC. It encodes CASSPSRTDNEQFF.

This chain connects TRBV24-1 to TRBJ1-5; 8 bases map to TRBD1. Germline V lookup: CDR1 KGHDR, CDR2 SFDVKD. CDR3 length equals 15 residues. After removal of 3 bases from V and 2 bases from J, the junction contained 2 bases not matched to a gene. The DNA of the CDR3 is TGTGCCACCAGTGATGCAGGGGGCGGCAATCAGCCCCAGCATTTT. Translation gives CATSDAGGGNQPQHF.

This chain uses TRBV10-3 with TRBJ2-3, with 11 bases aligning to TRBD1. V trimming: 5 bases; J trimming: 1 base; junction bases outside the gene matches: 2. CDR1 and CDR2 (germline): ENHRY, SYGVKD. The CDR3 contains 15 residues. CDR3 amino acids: CAISQGQGGTDTQYF. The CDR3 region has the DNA TGTGCCATCAGTCAGGGACAGGGGGGCACAGATACGCAGTATTTT.

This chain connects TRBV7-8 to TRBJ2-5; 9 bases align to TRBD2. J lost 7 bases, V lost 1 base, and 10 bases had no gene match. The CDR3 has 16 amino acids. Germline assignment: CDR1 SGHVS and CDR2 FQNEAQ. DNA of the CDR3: TGTGCCAGCAGCTTAGTAAAAGCGGGAGGAGGCGCGACCCAGTACTTC. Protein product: CASSLVKAGGGATQYF.

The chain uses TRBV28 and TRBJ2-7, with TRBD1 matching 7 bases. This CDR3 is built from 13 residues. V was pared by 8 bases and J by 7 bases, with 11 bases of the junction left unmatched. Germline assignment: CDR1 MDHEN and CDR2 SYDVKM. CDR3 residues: CASLWTGREEQYF. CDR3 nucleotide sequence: TGTGCCAGCTTATGGACAGGCAGAGAGGAGCAGTACTTC.

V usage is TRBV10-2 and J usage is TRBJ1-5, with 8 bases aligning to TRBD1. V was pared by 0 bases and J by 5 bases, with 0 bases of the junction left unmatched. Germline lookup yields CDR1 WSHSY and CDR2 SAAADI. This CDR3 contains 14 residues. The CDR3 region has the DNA TGCGCCAGCAGTGAGTCGGACAGGGATCAGCCCCAGCATTTT. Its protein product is CASSESDRDQPQHF.